This T cell receptor (beta chain) is from a study of naive and memory T cell subsets. Remarks on this clonotype: The antigen is undetermined.

Sequential positive selection took CD4 T cells first, then CD8 T cells. Cells stained for CD3, CD4, CD8, CD45RA and CD27 were sorted into four subsets. Study-wide results and caveats: TCR counts from RNA may reflect activation-linked expression changes.

The beta constant-region primer was an equimolar mix of two oligonucleotides covering TRBC1 and TRBC2. Four rounds of PCR amplified the ligated cDNA using nested alpha and beta constant-region primers plus SP2. From the UMI-ligation and nested PCR reads, TCRdb called clonotypes with MiXCR, one entry per CDR3 protein. The repertoire has about 120,000 distinct CDR3 sequences, 36% of them found once; the top ten carry approximately 0.87%. V lost 5 bases and J lost 2; bases outside the gene matches: 9. Germline CDR1 reads SGHVS; CDR2 reads FNYEAQ. This CDR3 spans 16 amino acids. The source of this sequence is a human donor in good health. The rearrangement uses TRBV7-6 and TRBJ1-5; 7 bases are shared with TRBD1. Source material: central memory CD4+ T cells from blood. This CDR3 is CASSAEVGQGNQPQHF. The CDR3 DNA reads as TGTGCCAGCAGCGCAGAGGTAGGACAGGGCAATCAGCCCCAGCATTTT.